Each of the 8 T cell receptor beta chains below was sequenced from the same sample in a study of shared clonotypes between healthy human individuals. The protocol was immunoSEQ multiplex PCR, while the TCRdb copy is restricted to in-frame clones and leaves out a portion. The table lists more than 2,000,000 clones, approximately 95% of them singletons. Sequencing was carried out using naive CD4+ T cells from PBMCs. Subset of the sample: CD45RA+ positively selected. Source of these receptors: a man in his late teens or twenties in good health. Some clones in this sample may be carry-over from other donors' samples.

CDR3 in DNA: TGTGCCAGTAGTTCACAGAAAAATCAGCCCCAGCATTTT. It yields the protein CASSSQKNQPQHF. The chain has TRBV19 and TRBJ1-5, with no clear D. The CDR3 has 13 amino acids. V lost 5 bases and J lost 4, with 9 bases in between. Germline V CDR1 and CDR2: LNHDA, SQIVND (reference sequence).

V usage is TRBV28 and J usage is TRBJ2-3; tentatively, D is TRBD1 or TRBD2 (6 bases each). V was trimmed by 3 bases and J by 5 bases, leaving 24 bases between them. Germline CDR1 and CDR2: MDHEN and SYDVKM. The CDR3 covers 18 residues. The CDR3 nucleotides are TGTGCCAGCAGTTTCAGTGGTACAGGTCAGGGGCGGGGAGATACGCAGTATTTT. It yields the protein CASSFSGTGQGRGDTQYF.

The chain employs TRBV28 and TRBJ1-1; 9 nucleotides line up with TRBD1. With V trimmed by 6 bases and J by 0 bases, 14 bases remained unmatched. Looked up from germline, CDR1 is MDHEN and CDR2 is SYDVKM. This CDR3 is built from 18 residues. The CDR3: CASRPLTGGTSMNTEAFF. The CDR3 DNA reads as TGTGCCAGCAGACCCTTGACAGGGGGGACCTCTATGAACACTGAAGCTTTCTTT.

The chain recombines TRBV6-5 with TRBJ2-5; 7 nucleotides line up with TRBD2. Trimming cost V 5 bases and J 2 bases; bases outside gene matches: 5. The CDR3 spans 14 residues. Germline assignment: CDR1 MNHEY and CDR2 SVGAGI. The CDR3 loop is CASSKLGGQETQYF. The CDR3 nucleotides are TGTGCCAGCAGTAAACTCGGGGGGCAAGAGACCCAGTACTTC.

Comments on this clone: Other nucleotide sequences in the sample specify the same CDR3. The chain combines TRBV28 with TRBJ2-4, with 7 nucleotides matching TRBD1. The CDR3 runs to 14 residues. J gave up 1 base and V 5 bases, and 2 bases lay outside the gene matches. In germline, CDR1 is MDHEN, CDR2 SYDVKM. The CDR3 reads CASSLQGAKNIQYF. In DNA form, the CDR3 reads TGTGCCAGCAGTCTACAGGGGGCCAAAAACATTCAGTACTTC.

Regarding this clone: In the same sample, other DNA sequences code for this CDR3. CDR3 DNA sequence: TGTGCCAGCAGCTCCAGGTACGAGCAGTACTTC. This codes for CASSSRYEQYF. The rearrangement joins TRBV7-9 to TRBJ2-7; D is undetermined. V lost 4 bases to trimming and J lost 4 bases, with 5 bases between them. Germline V lookup: CDR1 SEHNR, CDR2 FQNEAQ (reference sequence). CDR3 length equals 11 residues.

Details on this clone: Additional DNA sequences in this sample encode the identical CDR3. V and J are TRBV18 and TRBJ2-7, with 7 bases that match TRBD1. This CDR3 is built from 14 residues. The germline V gene has CDR1 KGHSH and CDR2 LQKENI. Trimming at V came to 3 bases and at J to 3 bases, leaving 5 bases not matched to a gene. The CDR3, as DNA: TGTGCCAGCTCACCCGGGACAGAGGGCTACGAGCAGTACTTC. Translated: CASSPGTEGYEQYF.

Here the CDR3 reads CASSLGGGPNQPQHF. CDR3 bases: TGTGCCAGCAGCTTAGGGGGGGGGCCCAATCAGCCCCAGCATTTT. This chain links TRBV5-8 with TRBJ1-5, with D possibly TRBD1 on 6 matching bases. This CDR3 region has 15 residues. Germline CDR1 SGHTS, CDR2 YDEGEE. Trimming pared 2 bases from V and 3 bases from J, leaving 12 bases between.